This TCR beta chain was documented in a study of identical twins. The V segment lost 4 bases and the J segment 4 bases; nucleotides outside the gene matches: 6. The V gene's germline CDR1 is SNHLY and CDR2 FYNNEI. The CDR3 is made up of 14 amino acids. All donors comprised healthy Caucasians. This clonotype was picked up many times. What it binds is not known. General study results and limits: For monozygotic twins, models underestimated out-of-frame TCR alpha sharing. Fewer insertions characterized abundant cord blood beta clonotypes, whereas memory repertoires showed none.

Template switching supplied a universal primer site; unique molecular identifiers were carried on the cDNA. Each CDR3 protein gets one entry after TCRdb re-called the 5' RACE reads with MiXCR. Altogether roughly 230,000 distinct CDR3 sequences are present, about 9% being singletons, with the ten largest covering around 3%. The same data also contributed to another study, on yellow fever vaccine responses in identical twins.

V is TRBV2 and J is TRBJ1-2, with 7 bases identical to TRBD1. The sequencing sample was made of CD8+ T cells sorted from blood. The source is a woman aged 18-30 years in good health. Here the CDR3 reads CASSAGTEIYGYTF. In DNA, the CDR3 is TGTGCCAGCAGTGCCGGGACAGAAATCTATGGCTACACCTTC.